This T cell receptor beta chain was found in a study of cytomegalovirus exposure and HLA in healthy donors. Whole-study findings and limits: With DRB1 most and HLA-C fewest, TCR association rates differed between HLA loci in a later analysis. As immune exposure information, only CMV serostatus was available. Per published accounts, TCR beta sequences correctly predicted the HLA-A and HLA-B alleles of most subjects.

The PCR contained 60 Vbeta and 13 Jbeta primers. Profiling relied on immunoSEQ multiplex PCR, and the TCRdb table lists in-frame clones only, not all of them. The sample shows tens of thousands of clones, about a tenth of them seen only once. As regards this clone: Antigen unknown.

CDR3 length: 17 amino acids. V trimming: 1 base; J trimming: 9 bases; junction bases outside the gene matches: 16. The specimen sequenced was PBMCs. This chain joins TRBV5-7 and TRBJ2-1; 7 bases match TRBD2. TRBV5-7 is treated as an ORF (open reading frame) with a function not yet certain. This clonotype originated in a man in his sixties in good health and CMV-seropositive. This CDR3 reads CASSLKPTSLSRGEQFF. Written as DNA, the CDR3 is TGTGCCAGCAGCTTGAAACCGACTAGCTTAAGTCGGGGTGAGCAGTTCTTC.